The T cell receptor (beta chain) described here comes from a study of T cell repertoires in cytomegalovirus infection. Using its own MiXCR run on the reads, TCRdb lists one record per CDR3 protein. This sample has around 100,000 distinct CDR3 sequences; roughly two fifths occur once, and the top ten carry roughly 70%. Points on this clonotype: No antigen is known for it.

The CDR3 sequence is 15 residues long. Per germline, CDR1 LGHNA and CDR2 YNFKEQ. V lost 5 bases, J lost 7 bases, and 18 bases lay in between. The sample consisted of CD8+ T cells from cultured PBMCs, taken from culture after CMV antigen stimulation. The receptor was derived from a human donor in good health (CMV status not recorded). Some clones in this sample may be carry-over from other donors' samples. The J gene is TRBJ2-1, the V gene TRBV4-2; tentatively, D is TRBD2 (6 bases). The CDR3 protein is CASSTTSLGGNEQFF. As DNA, the CDR3 is TGTGCCAGCAGCACGACTAGTCTAGGCGGGAATGAGCAGTTCTTC.